Below, 25 T cell receptor beta chains from the same sample are listed, as sequenced in a study of identifying expanded T cells in peripheral blood (dated 2019 in TCRdb). Libraries were constructed by the immunoSEQ multiplex PCR assay. TCRdb retrieved this table from immuneACCESS and kept in-frame rearrangements only. Not all clones are present; in checked studies, unresolved V genes account for under half, and no reason is known for the remainder. The sample table holds about 100,000 clones, of which approximately 84% were seen once. Jointly, the top ten make up roughly 5.9% of the sample. The sequenced sample was blood. The receptors were gathered from a person aged 18 to 70 in good health.

The gene calls are TRBV28 and TRBJ1-5; D may be TRBD1 (6 bases). Trimming cost V 2 bases and J 5 bases, with 13 bases left between them. This CDR3 region has 15 residues. The germline V gene has CDR1 MDHEN and CDR2 SYDVKM. CDR3 protein: CASSLRGASDQPQHF. The DNA of the CDR3 is TGTGCCAGCAGTTTAAGGGGGGCGTCGGATCAGCCCCAGCATTTT. The complete variable domain, with remaining parts taken from reference TRBV28 and TRBJ1-5, reads DVKVTQSSRYLVKRTGEKVFLECVQDMDHENMFWYRQDPGLGLRLIYFSYDVKMKEKGDIPEGYSVSREKKERFSLILESASTNQTSMYLCASSLRGASDQPQHFGDGTRLSIL.

The chain joins TRBV6-1 to TRBJ2-1; 8 nucleotides line up with TRBD1. The CDR3 runs 13 residues. Trimming removed 3 bases from V and 12 bases from J; junction bases left unmatched: 7. In germline, CDR1 is MNHNS, CDR2 SASEGT. The CDR3 reads CASSEGDRFGQFF. CDR3 sequence (DNA): TGTGCCAGCAGTGAGGGGGACAGGTTTGGGCAGTTCTTC.

The chain couples TRBV5-1 to TRBJ2-1; 12 bases align to TRBD2. The V gene end was trimmed by 4 bases and the J gene end by 4 bases; junction bases not matched to a gene: 3. Looked up from germline, CDR1 is SGHRS and CDR2 is YFSETQ. The CDR3 loop spans 15 amino acids. The CDR3 spells CASSHTSGGYNEQFF. In nucleotides, the CDR3 is TGCGCCAGCAGCCATACTAGCGGGGGGTACAATGAGCAGTTCTTC. Drawing the rest from reference TRBV5-1 and TRBJ2-1, the complete variable domain is KAGVTQTPRYLIKTRGQQVTLSCSPISGHRSVSWYQQTPGQGLQFLFEYFSETQRNKGNFPGRFSGRQFSNSRSEMNVSTLELGDSALYLCASSHTSGGYNEQFFGPGTRLTVL.

The rearrangement uses TRBV19 and TRBJ1-5; weak D call: TRBD1 (6 bases). The V and J ends lost 10 bases and 3 bases respectively, with 10 bases between them. The CDR3 has 12 amino acids. Germline assignment: CDR1 LNHDA and CDR2 SQIVND (reference sequence). The DNA of the CDR3 is TGTGCCACCGGACAGACCAATCAGCCCCAGCATTTT. It specifies CATGQTNQPQHF.

The CDR3 DNA follows: TGTGCCAGCAGCCCAAGCCTCCTTAGCGGGGCTAGCACAGATACGCAGTATTTT. This codes for CASSPSLLSGASTDTQYF. This chain uses TRBV7-9 with TRBJ2-3; 8 nucleotides align to TRBD2. The germline V gene has CDR1 SEHNR and CDR2 FQNEAQ (reference sequence). J gave up 0 bases and V 5 bases, and 13 bases lay outside the gene matches. This CDR3 is built from 18 residues.

V gene TRBV14 combines with J gene TRBJ2-1, with D possibly being TRBD1 or TRBD2 (5 bases each). The V gene's germline CDR1 is SGHDN and CDR2 FVKESK. V lost 0 bases, J lost 3 bases, and 12 bases lay in between. This CDR3 spans 16 amino acids. The CDR3 here is CASSQDLGAVYNEQFF. CDR3 nucleotide sequence: TGTGCCAGCAGCCAAGATCTCGGGGCGGTCTACAATGAGCAGTTCTTC.

The V gene is TRBV5-6, the J gene TRBJ1-2; TRBD1 matches 7 bases. The CDR3 is 14 residues long. CDR1 SGHDT and CDR2 YYEEEE come from the germline V gene. J lost 8 bases, V lost 3 bases, and 10 bases had no gene match. DNA of the CDR3: TGTGCCAGCAGCTACGACCGACAGGGAGGCGGCTACACCTTC. It translates to CASSYDRQGGGYTF. Based on the CDR3 plus reference TRBV5-6 and TRBJ1-2, the full variable domain is DAGVTQSPTHLIKTRGQQVTLRCSPKSGHDTVSWYQQALGQGPQFIFQYYEEEERQRGNFPDRFSGHQFPNYSSELNVNALLLGDSALYLCASSYDRQGGGYTFGSGTRLTVV.

V gene TRBV5-1 combines with J gene TRBJ2-3; no clear D gene. Germline CDR1 reads SGHRS; CDR2 reads YFSETQ. V was cut by 4 bases and J by 6 bases, with 9 bases left in between. The CDR3 consists of 12 residues. CDR3 residues: CASSPYMDTQYF. CDR3 bases: TGCGCCAGCAGCCCTTACATGGATACGCAGTATTTT.

This chain links TRBV5-6 with TRBJ2-5, with 7 bases matching TRBD2. This CDR3 has 15 residues. The V gene's germline CDR1 is SGHDT and CDR2 YYEEEE. With V trimmed by 3 bases and J by 1 base, 6 bases remained unmatched. In DNA form, the CDR3 reads TGTGCCAGCAGCTGGGGGGGAGCCACCCAAGAGACCCAGTACTTC. Translation: CASSWGGATQETQYF.

This chain links TRBV9 with TRBJ2-7; D is possibly TRBD1 (6 bases). Germline V lookup: CDR1 SGDLS, CDR2 YYNGEE. V lost 0 bases and J lost 6, with 10 bases in between. The CDR3 length is 13 residues. CDR3 nucleotides: TGTGCCAGCAGCGTAGCTCAGGGGCGCGAGCAGTACTTC. Its protein is CASSVAQGREQYF. The whole variable domain, remainder taken from reference TRBV9 and TRBJ2-7, is DSGVTQTPKHLITATGQRVTLRCSPRSGDLSVYWYQQSLDQGLQFLIQYYNGEERAKGNILERFSAQQFPDLHSELNLSSLELGDSALYFCASSVAQGREQYFGPGTRLTVT.

This chain uses TRBV6-5 with TRBJ1-1, with D uncertain. Trimming removed 5 bases at V and 5 bases at J, with 15 bases between. From germline, CDR1 is MNHEY and CDR2 SVGAGI. The CDR3 totals 14 residues. The CDR3 sequence: CASSPPRGRTEAFF. Written as DNA, the CDR3 is TGTGCCAGCAGTCCCCCAAGAGGGAGGACTGAAGCTTTCTTT.

The J gene is TRBJ1-1, the V gene TRBV6-5; 7 bases fit TRBD1. Germline V lookup: CDR1 MNHEY, CDR2 SVGAGI. The CDR3 covers 15 residues. The trim removed 5 bases at V and 0 bases at J, leaving 6 bases unmatched. The CDR3 DNA sequence: TGTGCCAGCAGTACCGGGGACAGCATGAACACTGAAGCTTTCTTT. Its protein is CASSTGDSMNTEAFF.

This clone showed up just once. V and J are TRBV10-1 and TRBJ2-7; possible D gene TRBD1, 5 bases. The germline V and J ends were trimmed by 5 bases and 3 bases, with 17 bases remaining between them. The CDR3 length is 15 residues. CDR1 WNHNN and CDR2 SYGVQD come from the germline V gene (reference sequence). CDR3 nucleotide sequence: TGCGCCAGCAGTCCCTCAGGGCGAACCCACTACGAGCAGTACTTC. It specifies CASSPSGRTHYEQYF.

The V gene is TRBV2, the J gene TRBJ1-4; no definite D call. CDR1 and CDR2 from the germline V gene are SNHLY and FYNNEI. The length of the CDR3 is 13 residues. Trimming removed 4 bases from V and 5 bases from J, with 8 bases in between. Written as DNA, the CDR3 is TGTGCCAGCAGTGGACATCGGAATGAAAAACTGTTTTTT. This translates into CASSGHRNEKLFF.

The chain recombines TRBV9 with TRBJ2-3; TRBD2 matches 11 bases. This CDR3 region has 17 residues. J gave up 7 bases and V 0 bases, and 10 bases lay outside the gene matches. CDR1 and CDR2 from the germline V gene are SGDLS and YYNGEE. The chain's CDR3 is CASSVDGLAGGGYTQYF. CDR3 in DNA: TGTGCCAGCAGCGTAGACGGCCTAGCGGGGGGCGGGTATACGCAGTATTTT.

The chain recombines TRBV30 with TRBJ1-1, with D possibly being TRBD1 (6 bases). The V and J ends lost 4 bases and 4 bases respectively, with 16 bases between them. The CDR3 sequence is 14 residues long. The germline V gene encodes CDR1 GTSNPN and CDR2 SVGIG (reference sequence). The CDR3 DNA is TGTGCCTGGACCCACCTGGTGACAGGCACTGAAGCTTTCTTT. This encodes CAWTHLVTGTEAFF.

The chain employs TRBV7-6 and TRBJ2-1; 11 bases are a match to TRBD2. The CDR3 has 16 residues. After removal of 2 bases from V and 7 bases from J, the junction contained 7 bases not matched to a gene. Germline CDR1 SGHVS, CDR2 FNYEAQ. CDR3 amino acids: CASSLSLAGGLNEQFF. CDR3 DNA: TGTGCCAGCAGCTTATCCCTAGCGGGGGGATTAAATGAGCAGTTCTTC.

V is TRBV7-9 and J is TRBJ2-7; D unclear. In germline, CDR1 is SEHNR, CDR2 FQNEAQ (reference sequence). The CDR3 length is 12 residues. Trimming took off 4 bases at V and 0 bases at J, with 4 bases between the two ends. The CDR3 coding sequence is TGTGCCAGCAGCTCACTCTCCTACGAGCAGTACTTC. Its translation: CASSSLSYEQYF.

This clone was seen only once. The chain recombines TRBV7-9 with TRBJ1-1; tentative D call: TRBD1 (5 bases). V was pared by 1 base and J by 4 bases, with 13 bases between. The CDR3 is made up of 15 amino acids. The germline V gene has CDR1 SEHNR and CDR2 FQNEAQ (reference sequence). The CDR3 reads CASSLVGGLSTEAFF. The CDR3 coding sequence is TGTGCCAGCAGCTTAGTTGGGGGGTTGAGCACTGAAGCTTTCTTT.

This chain joins TRBV5-1 and TRBJ2-7; 8 nucleotides align to TRBD1. CDR1 SGHRS and CDR2 YFSETQ come from the germline V gene. V was pared by 4 bases and J by 5 bases, with 8 bases of the junction left unmatched. The CDR3 extends over 14 amino acids. The CDR3 is CASSTLLTGDEQYF. The CDR3, as DNA: TGCGCCAGCAGCACCCTACTGACAGGGGACGAGCAGTACTTC.

The CDR3 protein is CASSPGYEQYF. CDR3 bases: TGTGCCAGCAGCCCCGGCTACGAGCAGTACTTC. The chain joins TRBV7-9 to TRBJ2-7, with D uncertain. The CDR3 sequence is 11 residues long. Germline V gene sequence: CDR1 SEHNR, CDR2 FQNEAQ (reference sequence). V dropped 5 bases and J dropped 3 bases, with 5 bases sitting between them.

The chain is built from TRBV29-1 and TRBJ2-1, with D unclear. This CDR3 is built from 10 residues. The germline V and J ends were trimmed by 6 bases and 8 bases, with 8 bases remaining between them. Germline V lookup: CDR1 SQVTM, CDR2 ANQGSEA. In DNA form, the CDR3 reads TGCAGCGTGGCCCAAGATGAGCAGTTCTTC. Its protein is CSVAQDEQFF.

This chain uses TRBV18 with TRBJ1-1, with D possibly being TRBD1 (5 bases). V lost 5 bases and J 10 bases, leaving 20 bases between the germline ends. CDR3 length: 14 amino acids. Germline CDR1 KGHSH, CDR2 LQKENI. The CDR3 protein is CASSIEDYGAVAFF. As DNA, the CDR3 is TGTGCCAGCTCAATAGAAGACTATGGGGCGGTAGCTTTCTTT.

The chain employs TRBV5-1 and TRBJ2-6; perhaps TRBD1 as D (6 bases). The germline CDR1 and CDR2 sequences are SGHRS and YFSETQ. The CDR3 extends over 16 amino acids. Trimming stripped 4 bases from V and 4 bases from J, with 15 bases between. The CDR3 here is CASSPGPGAGANVLTF. In nucleotides, the CDR3 is TGCGCCAGCAGCCCCGGCCCAGGGGCCGGGGCCAACGTCCTGACTTTC.

The chain combines TRBV2 with TRBJ1-1; 10 bases fit TRBD1. Germline assignment: CDR1 SNHLY and CDR2 FYNNEI. The length of the CDR3 is 17 residues. Trimming took 0 bases from V and 2 from J; bases not matched to a gene: 6. The chain's CDR3 is CASSEAGQGVGNTEAFF. The DNA of the CDR3 is TGTGCCAGCAGTGAAGCAGGACAGGGGGTAGGTAACACTGAAGCTTTCTTT.